The sequence of this T cell receptor (beta chain) was determined in a study of human CD8 memory T cell subsets. Whole-study results and caveats: Unlike effector memory cells, stem-like memory and precursor exhausted T cells displayed similarly high diversity.

Germline CDR1 is SGHDN and CDR2 is FVKESK. This CDR3 is 18 amino acids long. UMI-labeled 5' RACE was used to make TCR beta libraries. TCRdb reprocessed the 5' RACE reads, with one entry per CDR3 protein and no DNA. Its clone listing holds about 9,200 distinct CDR3 sequences. Worth noting for this clonotype: Its specificity is unknown.

The J gene is TRBJ2-3, the V gene TRBV14; the TCRdb D gene call, TRBD2, has no DNA to confirm it. The TCR originated in a human donor in good health. The sequenced material came from CD8+ stem-like memory T cells (TSCM and TCM) sorted from PBMCs. Documented subset: stem-like memory CD8 T cells (TSTEM), CCR7+ PD-1- TIGIT-. The CDR3 region is CASSQDLAGIRFTDTQYF.